The text below deals with one T cell receptor (beta chain). The entry originates in a study of control samples from healthy donors and cancer patients. The CDR3 covers 14 residues. Germline CDR1 and CDR2: SGHRS and YFSETQ. V was clipped by 4 bases and J by 1 base; unmatched bases: 3. Assay: immunoSEQ multiplex PCR; the TCRdb copy retains only in-frame clones and omits some. The top ten hold over 1% of the sample, which has around 94,000 clones, approximately 90% seen once. V and J are TRBV5-1 and TRBJ2-5, with TRBD2 matching 8 bases. Material for sequencing was blood. The origin of this receptor is a woman between 45 and 65 years old in good health. The DNA of the CDR3 is TGCGCCAGCAGCGCGGGGGGAGGCCAAGAGACCCAGTACTTC. Protein product: CASSAGGGQETQYF.